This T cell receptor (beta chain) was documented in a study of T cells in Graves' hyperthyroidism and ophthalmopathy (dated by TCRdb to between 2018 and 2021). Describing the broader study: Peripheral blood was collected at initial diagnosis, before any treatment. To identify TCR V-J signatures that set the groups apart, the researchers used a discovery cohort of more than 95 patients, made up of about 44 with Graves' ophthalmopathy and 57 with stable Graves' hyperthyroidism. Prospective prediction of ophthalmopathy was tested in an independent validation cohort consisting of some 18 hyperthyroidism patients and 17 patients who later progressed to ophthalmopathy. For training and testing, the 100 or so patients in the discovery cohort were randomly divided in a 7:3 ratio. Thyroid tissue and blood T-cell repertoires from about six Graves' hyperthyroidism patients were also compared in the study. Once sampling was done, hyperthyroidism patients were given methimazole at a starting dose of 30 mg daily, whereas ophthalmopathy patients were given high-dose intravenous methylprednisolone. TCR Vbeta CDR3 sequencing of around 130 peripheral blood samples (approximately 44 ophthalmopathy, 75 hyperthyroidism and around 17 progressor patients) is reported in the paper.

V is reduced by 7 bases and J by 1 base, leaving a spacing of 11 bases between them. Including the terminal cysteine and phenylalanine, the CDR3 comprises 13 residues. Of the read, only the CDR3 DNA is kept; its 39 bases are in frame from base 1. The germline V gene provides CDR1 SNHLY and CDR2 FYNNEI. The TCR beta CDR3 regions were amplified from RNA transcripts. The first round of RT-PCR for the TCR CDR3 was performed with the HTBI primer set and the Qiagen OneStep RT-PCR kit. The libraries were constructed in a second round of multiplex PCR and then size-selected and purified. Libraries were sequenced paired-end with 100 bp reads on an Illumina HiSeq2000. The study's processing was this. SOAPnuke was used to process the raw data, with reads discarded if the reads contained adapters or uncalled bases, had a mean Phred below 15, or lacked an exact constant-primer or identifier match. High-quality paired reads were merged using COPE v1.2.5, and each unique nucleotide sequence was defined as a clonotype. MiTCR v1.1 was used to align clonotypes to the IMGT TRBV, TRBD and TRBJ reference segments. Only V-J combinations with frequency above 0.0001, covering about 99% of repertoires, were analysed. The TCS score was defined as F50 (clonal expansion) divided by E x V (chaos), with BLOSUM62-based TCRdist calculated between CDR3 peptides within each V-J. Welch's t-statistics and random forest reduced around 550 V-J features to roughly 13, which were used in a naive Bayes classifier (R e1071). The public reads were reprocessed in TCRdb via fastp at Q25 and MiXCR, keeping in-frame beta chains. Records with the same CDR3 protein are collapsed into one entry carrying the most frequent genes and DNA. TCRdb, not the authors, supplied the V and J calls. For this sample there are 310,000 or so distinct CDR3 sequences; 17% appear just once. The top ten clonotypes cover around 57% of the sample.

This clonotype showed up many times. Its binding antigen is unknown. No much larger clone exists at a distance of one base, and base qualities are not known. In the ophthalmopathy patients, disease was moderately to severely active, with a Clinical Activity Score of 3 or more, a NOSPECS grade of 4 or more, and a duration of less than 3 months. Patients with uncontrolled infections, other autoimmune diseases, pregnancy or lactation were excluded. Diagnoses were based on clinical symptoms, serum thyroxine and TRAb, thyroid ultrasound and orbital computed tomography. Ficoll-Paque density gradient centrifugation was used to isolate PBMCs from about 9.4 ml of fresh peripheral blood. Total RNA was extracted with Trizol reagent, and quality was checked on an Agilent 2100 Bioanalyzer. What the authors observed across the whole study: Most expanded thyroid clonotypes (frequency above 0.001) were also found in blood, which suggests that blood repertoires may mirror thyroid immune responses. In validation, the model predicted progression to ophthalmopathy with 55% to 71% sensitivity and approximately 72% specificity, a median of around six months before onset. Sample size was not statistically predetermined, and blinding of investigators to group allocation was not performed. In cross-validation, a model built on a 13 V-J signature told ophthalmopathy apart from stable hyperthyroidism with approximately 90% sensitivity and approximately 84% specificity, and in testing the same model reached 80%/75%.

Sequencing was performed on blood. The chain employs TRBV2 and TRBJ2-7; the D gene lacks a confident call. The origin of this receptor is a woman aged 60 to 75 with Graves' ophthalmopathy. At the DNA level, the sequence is TGTGCCAGCACGAGAACCTTTTCCTACGAGCAGTACTTC. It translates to CASTRTFSYEQYF.